This T cell receptor beta chain appears in the sequencing data of a study of cytomegalovirus exposure and HLA in healthy donors. With 60 Vbeta and 13 Jbeta primers, the PCR was carried out. Produced via immunoSEQ multiplex PCR; TCRdb's table is partial and in-frame only. Found here are about 200,000 clones; the top ten clones hold over 0.95%. Trimming took 4 bases from V and 0 from J; bases not matched to a gene: 7. The V gene's germline CDR1 is SGHRS and CDR2 YFSETQ. The CDR3 contains 15 residues. Material for sequencing was PBMCs. The chain joins TRBV5-1 to TRBJ2-7; TRBD1 aligns across 7 bases. The source of this sequence is a girl aged 2 to 10 in good health and CMV-seropositive. DNA of the CDR3: TGCGCCAGCAGCGCGTGGACAGGTCTCTCCTACGAGCAGTACTTC. This encodes CASSAWTGLSYEQYF.